This record looks at one T cell receptor beta chain sequence and its context. This sample is drawn from a study of control samples from healthy donors and cancer patients. Method: immunoSEQ multiplex PCR; TCRdb's copy keeps in-frame clones and lacks some. The table lists fewer than 100,000 clones, 82% of them singletons. This CDR3 is built from 12 residues. V lost 2 bases, J lost 0 bases, and 5 bases lay in between. Germline-derived CDR1 and CDR2 are GTSNPN and SVGIG (reference sequence). The chain recombines TRBV30 with TRBJ2-7; D uncertain. The sequencing input was blood. The receptor was derived from a man aged 60 to 69 in good health. The CDR3 is CAWSLSSYEQYF. The CDR3, as DNA: TGTGCCTGGAGTCTAAGCTCCTACGAGCAGTACTTC.